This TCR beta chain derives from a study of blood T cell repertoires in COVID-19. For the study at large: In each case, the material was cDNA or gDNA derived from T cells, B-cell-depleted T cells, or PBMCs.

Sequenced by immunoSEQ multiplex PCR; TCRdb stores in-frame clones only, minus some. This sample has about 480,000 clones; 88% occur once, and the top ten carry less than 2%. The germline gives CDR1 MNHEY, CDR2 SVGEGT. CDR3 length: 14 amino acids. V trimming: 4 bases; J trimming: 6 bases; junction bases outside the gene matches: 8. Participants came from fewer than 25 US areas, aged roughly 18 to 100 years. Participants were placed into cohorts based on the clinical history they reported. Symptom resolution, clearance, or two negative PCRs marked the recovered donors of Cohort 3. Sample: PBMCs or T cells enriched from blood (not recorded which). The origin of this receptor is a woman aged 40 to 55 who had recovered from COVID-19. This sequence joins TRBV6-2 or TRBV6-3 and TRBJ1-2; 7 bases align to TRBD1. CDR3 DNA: TGTGCCAGCAGTTCCCCGGGACAGACCCATGGCTACACCTTC. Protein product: CASSSPGQTHGYTF.